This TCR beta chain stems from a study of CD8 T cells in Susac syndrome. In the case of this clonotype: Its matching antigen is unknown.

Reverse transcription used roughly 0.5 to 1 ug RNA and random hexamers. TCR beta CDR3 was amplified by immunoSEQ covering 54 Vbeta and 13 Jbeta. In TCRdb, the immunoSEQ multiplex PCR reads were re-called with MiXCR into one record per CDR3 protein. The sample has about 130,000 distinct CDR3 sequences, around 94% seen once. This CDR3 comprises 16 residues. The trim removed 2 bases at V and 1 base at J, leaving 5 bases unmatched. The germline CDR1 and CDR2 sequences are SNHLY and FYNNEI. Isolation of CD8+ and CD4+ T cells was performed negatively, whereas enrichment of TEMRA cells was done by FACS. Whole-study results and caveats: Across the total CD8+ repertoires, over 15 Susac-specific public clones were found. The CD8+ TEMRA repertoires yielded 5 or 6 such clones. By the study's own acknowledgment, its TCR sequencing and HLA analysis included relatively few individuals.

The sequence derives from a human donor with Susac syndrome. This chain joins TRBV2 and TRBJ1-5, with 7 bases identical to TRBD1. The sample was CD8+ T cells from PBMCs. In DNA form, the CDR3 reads TGTGCCAGCAGTGAAACCGGGACAGAGAGCAATCAGCCCCAGCATTTT. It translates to CASSETGTESNQPQHF.